These 4 T cell receptor beta chains originate from one sample sequenced in a study of pediatric ulcerative colitis. During colonoscopy, one to two rectal pinch biopsies were collected. The data were produced by immunoSEQ multiplex PCR, yet TCRdb's version contains in-frame clones alone and is incomplete. The table includes roughly 25,000 clones, 65% to 80% detected once. Input material: gut tissue. All receptors come from a boy aged 5-17 years with severe ulcerative colitis.

V and J are TRBV18 and TRBJ2-7; 8 bases are a match to TRBD1. The CDR3 sequence is 13 residues long. V was clipped by 3 bases and J by 6 bases; unmatched bases: 4. CDR1 and CDR2 (germline): KGHSH, LQKENI. CDR3: CASSPVRGREQYF. In nucleotides, the CDR3 is TGTGCCAGCTCACCGGTCAGGGGGCGCGAGCAGTACTTC.

This sequence joins TRBV11-2 and TRBJ1-1; D might be TRBD1 (5 bases). Trimming removed 3 bases at V and 11 bases at J, with 16 bases between. The germline gives CDR1 SGHAT, CDR2 FQNNGV. The CDR3 runs 13 residues. The CDR3 here is CASSFGGWVEAFF. The DNA for the CDR3 is TGTGCCAGCAGCTTCGGGGGATGGGTAGAGGCTTTCTTT. Together with reference TRBV11-2 and TRBJ1-1, the CDR3 gives the full variable domain: EAGVAQSPRYKIIEKRQSVAFWCNPISGHATLYWYQQILGQGPKLLIQFQNNGVVDDSQLPKDRFSAERLKGVDSTLKIQPAKLEDSAVYLCASSFGGWVEAFFGQGTRLTVV.

For the CDR3, the DNA is TGTGCCAGCAGCCCTGGACGACAGGCAGGGCAAGAGACCCAGTACTTC. Residues: CASSPGRQAGQETQYF. The V gene is TRBV5-4, the J gene TRBJ2-5; D may be TRBD1 (6 bases). This CDR3 contains 16 residues. Looked up from germline, CDR1 is SGHNT and CDR2 is YYREEE (reference sequence). V was trimmed by 4 bases and J by 2 bases, leaving 18 bases between them.

V and J are TRBV7-9 and TRBJ1-5; D uncertain. CDR3 length equals 12 residues. V was clipped by 4 bases and J by 5 bases, with 6 bases between them. Germline V gene lookup returns CDR1 SEHNR and CDR2 FQNEAQ (reference sequence). The DNA of the CDR3 is TGTGCCAGCAGCTGGGCCGATCAGCCCCAGCATTTT. Translation: CASSWADQPQHF.